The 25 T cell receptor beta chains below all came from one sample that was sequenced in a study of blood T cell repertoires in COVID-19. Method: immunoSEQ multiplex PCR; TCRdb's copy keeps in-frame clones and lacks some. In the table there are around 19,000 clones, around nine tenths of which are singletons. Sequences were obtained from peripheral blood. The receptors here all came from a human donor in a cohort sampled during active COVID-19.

The CDR3 reads CASSQGRLANSYNEQFF. CDR3 DNA sequence: TGTGCCAGCAGCCAAGGCCGACTAGCGAATTCCTACAATGAGCAGTTCTTC. V is TRBV3-1 (or the pseudogene TRBV3-2) and J is TRBJ2-1; the match to TRBD2 covers 8 bases. The CDR3 is made up of 17 amino acids. CDR1 and CDR2 from the germline V gene are LGHDT and YNNKEL (reference sequence). With V trimmed by 1 base and J by 1 base, 6 bases remained unmatched.

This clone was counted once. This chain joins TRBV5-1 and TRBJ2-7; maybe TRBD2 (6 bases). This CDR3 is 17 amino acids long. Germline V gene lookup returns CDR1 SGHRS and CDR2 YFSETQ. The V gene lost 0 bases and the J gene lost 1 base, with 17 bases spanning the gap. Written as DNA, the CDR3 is TGCGCCAGCAGCTTGGGGGGAGGAGGCCCATCATCCTACGAGCAGTACTTC. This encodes CASSLGGGGPSSYEQYF.

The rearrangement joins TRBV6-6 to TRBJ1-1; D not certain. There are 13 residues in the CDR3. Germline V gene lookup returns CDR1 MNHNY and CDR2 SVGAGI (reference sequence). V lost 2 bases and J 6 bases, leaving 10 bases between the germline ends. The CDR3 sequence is CASSYGVKAEAFF. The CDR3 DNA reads TGTGCCAGCAGTTACGGAGTCAAGGCTGAAGCTTTCTTT.

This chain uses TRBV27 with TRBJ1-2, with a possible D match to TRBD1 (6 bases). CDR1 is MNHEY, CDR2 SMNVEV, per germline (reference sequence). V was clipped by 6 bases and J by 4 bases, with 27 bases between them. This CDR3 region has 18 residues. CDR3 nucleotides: TGTGCCAGCAGACGAACCCTTCTACAGGGAGTGTCCGCCTATGGCTACACCTTC. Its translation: CASRRTLLQGVSAYGYTF.

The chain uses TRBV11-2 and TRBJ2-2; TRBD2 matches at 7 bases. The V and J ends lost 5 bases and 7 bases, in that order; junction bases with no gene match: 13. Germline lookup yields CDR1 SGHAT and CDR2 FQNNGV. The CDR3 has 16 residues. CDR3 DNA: TGTGCCAGCAGCCCTTGGACTAGTGGGATGGTCGGGGAGCTGTTTTTT. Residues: CASSPWTSGMVGELFF.

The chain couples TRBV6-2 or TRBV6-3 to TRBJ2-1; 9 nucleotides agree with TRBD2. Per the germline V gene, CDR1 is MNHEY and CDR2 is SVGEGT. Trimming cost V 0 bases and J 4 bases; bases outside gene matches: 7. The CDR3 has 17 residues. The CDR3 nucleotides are TGTGCCAGCAGTTACTCGACCAGGCTAGCGGGGTACAATGAGCAGTTCTTC. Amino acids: CASSYSTRLAGYNEQFF.

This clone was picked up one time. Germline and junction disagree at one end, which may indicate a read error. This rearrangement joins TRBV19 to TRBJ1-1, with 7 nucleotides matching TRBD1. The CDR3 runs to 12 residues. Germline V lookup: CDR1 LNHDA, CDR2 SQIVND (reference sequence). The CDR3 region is CASSGRQGTAFF. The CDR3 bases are TGTGCGAGTAGCGGTAGACAGGGTACAGCTTTCTTT.

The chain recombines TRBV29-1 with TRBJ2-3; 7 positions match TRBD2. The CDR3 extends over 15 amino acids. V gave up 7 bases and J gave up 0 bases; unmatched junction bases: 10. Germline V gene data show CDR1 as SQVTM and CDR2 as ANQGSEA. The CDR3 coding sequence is TGCAGCGGGACTAGACTAGCCGAAAGCACAGATACGCAGTATTTT. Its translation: CSGTRLAESTDTQYF.

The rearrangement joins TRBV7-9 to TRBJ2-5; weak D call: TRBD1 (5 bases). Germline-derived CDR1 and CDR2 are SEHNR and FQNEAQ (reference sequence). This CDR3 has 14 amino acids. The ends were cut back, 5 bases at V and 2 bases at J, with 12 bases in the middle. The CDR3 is CASSSSDRQETQYF. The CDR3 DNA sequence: TGTGCCAGCAGCAGCTCCGACAGACAAGAGACCCAGTACTTC.

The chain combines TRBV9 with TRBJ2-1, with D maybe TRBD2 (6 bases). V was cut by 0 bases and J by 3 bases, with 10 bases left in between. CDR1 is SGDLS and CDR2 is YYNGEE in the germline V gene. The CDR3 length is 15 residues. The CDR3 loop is CASSVGLGDYNEQFF. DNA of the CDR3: TGTGCCAGCAGCGTAGGACTAGGGGACTACAATGAGCAGTTCTTC.

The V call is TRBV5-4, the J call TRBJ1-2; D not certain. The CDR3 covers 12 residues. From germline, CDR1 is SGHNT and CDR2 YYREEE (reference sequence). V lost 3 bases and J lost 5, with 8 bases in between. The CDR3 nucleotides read TGTGCCAGCAGCTCCACAGCTTATGGCTACACCTTC. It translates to CASSSTAYGYTF.

The CDR3: CAISLLDRGDTGELFF. CDR3 nucleotide sequence: TGTGCCATCAGTTTACTTGACAGGGGGGACACCGGGGAGCTGTTTTTT. The rearrangement joins TRBV10-3 to TRBJ2-2, with 9 bases that match TRBD1. The CDR3 totals 16 residues. The ends lost 5 bases at V and 3 bases at J; junction bases unmatched: 7. Germline loops: CDR1 ENHRY, CDR2 SYGVKD.

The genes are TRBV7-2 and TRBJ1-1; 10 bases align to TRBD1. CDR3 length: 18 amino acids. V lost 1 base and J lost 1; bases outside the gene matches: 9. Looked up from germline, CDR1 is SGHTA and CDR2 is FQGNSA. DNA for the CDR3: TGTGCCAGCAGCTTAGAGCCTGGGACAGGGGCCAGGAACACTGAAGCTTTCTTT. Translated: CASSLEPGTGARNTEAFF.

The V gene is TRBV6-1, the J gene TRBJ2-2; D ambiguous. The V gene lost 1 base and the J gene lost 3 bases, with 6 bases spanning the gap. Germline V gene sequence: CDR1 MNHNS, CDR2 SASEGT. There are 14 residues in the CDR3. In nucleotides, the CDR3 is TGTGCCAGCAGTGAAGTCAGATACACCGGGGAGCTGTTTTTT. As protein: CASSEVRYTGELFF.

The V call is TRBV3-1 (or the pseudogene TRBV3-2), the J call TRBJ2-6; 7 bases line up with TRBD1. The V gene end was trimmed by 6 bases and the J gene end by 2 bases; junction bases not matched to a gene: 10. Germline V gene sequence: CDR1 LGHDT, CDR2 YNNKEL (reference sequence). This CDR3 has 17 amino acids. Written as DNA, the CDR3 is TGTGCCAGCAGTAAGGGTACAGGGGTCACTGGGGCCAACGTCCTGACTTTC. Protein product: CASSKGTGVTGANVLTF.

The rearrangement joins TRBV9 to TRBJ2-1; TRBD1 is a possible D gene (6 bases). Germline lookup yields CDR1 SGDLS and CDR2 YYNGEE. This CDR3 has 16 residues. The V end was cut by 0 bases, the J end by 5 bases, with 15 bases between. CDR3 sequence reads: CASSVEGDQSNNEQFF. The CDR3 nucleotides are TGTGCCAGCAGCGTAGAGGGGGATCAATCAAACAATGAGCAGTTCTTC.

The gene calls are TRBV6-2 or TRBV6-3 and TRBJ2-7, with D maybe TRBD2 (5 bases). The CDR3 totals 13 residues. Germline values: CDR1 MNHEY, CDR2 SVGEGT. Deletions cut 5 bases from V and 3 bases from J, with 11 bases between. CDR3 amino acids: CASSVTAGYEQYF. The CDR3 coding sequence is TGTGCCAGCAGTGTGACTGCGGGCTACGAGCAGTACTTC.

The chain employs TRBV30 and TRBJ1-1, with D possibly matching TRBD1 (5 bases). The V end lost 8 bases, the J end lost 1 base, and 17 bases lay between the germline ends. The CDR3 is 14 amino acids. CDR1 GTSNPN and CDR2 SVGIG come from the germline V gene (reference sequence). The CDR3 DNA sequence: TGTGCCAATGGACCGGGGGTCCGGAACACTGAAGCTTTCTTT. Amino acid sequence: CANGPGVRNTEAFF.

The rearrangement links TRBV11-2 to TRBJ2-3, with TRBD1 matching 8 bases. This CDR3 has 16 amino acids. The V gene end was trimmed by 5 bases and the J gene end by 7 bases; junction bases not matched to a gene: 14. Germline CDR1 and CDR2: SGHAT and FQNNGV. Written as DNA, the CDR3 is TGTGCCAGCAGCCCCGGGACAGGCGGGTCCGCCAATACGCAGTATTTT. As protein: CASSPGTGGSANTQYF.

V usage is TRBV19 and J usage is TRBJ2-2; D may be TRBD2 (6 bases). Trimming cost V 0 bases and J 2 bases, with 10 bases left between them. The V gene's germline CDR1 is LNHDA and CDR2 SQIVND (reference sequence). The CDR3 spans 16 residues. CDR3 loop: CASSIDFGSNTGELFF. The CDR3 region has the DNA TGTGCCAGTAGTATAGATTTCGGGAGCAACACCGGGGAGCTGTTTTTT.

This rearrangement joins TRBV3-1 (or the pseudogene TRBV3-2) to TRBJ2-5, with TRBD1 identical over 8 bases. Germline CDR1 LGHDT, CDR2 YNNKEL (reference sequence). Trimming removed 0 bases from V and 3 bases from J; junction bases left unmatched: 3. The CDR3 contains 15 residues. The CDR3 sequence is CASSQDPDREETQYF. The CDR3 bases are TGTGCCAGCAGCCAAGATCCGGACAGGGAAGAGACCCAGTACTTC.

This CDR3 reads CASSFAGGGPHNEQFF. As DNA, the CDR3 is TGTGCCAGCAGCTTTGCTGGGGGAGGGCCCCACAATGAGCAGTTCTTC. The V call is TRBV5-4, the J call TRBJ2-1; 7 bases match TRBD2. CDR3 length: 16 amino acids. J gave up 5 bases and V 2 bases, and 10 bases lay outside the gene matches. Germline CDR1 and CDR2: SGHNT and YYREEE (reference sequence).

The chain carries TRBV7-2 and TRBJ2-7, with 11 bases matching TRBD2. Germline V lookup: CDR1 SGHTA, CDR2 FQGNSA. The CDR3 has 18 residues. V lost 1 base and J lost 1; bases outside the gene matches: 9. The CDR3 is CASSLVGTGTSGSYEQYF. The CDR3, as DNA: TGTGCCAGCAGCTTAGTCGGGACAGGGACTAGCGGATCCTACGAGCAGTACTTC.

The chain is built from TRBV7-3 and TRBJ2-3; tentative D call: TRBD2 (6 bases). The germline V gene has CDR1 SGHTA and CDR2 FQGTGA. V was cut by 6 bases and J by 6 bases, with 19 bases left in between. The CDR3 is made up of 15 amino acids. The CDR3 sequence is CASRLRDFPGDTQYF. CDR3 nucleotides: TGTGCCAGCAGGCTCCGGGACTTTCCAGGGGATACGCAGTATTTT.

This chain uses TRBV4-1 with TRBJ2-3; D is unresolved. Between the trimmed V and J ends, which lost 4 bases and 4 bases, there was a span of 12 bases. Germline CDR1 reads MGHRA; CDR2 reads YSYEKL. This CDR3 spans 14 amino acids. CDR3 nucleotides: TGCGCCAGCAGCCCCGGTCCCGCCGCAGATACGCAGTATTTT. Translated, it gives CASSPGPAADTQYF.